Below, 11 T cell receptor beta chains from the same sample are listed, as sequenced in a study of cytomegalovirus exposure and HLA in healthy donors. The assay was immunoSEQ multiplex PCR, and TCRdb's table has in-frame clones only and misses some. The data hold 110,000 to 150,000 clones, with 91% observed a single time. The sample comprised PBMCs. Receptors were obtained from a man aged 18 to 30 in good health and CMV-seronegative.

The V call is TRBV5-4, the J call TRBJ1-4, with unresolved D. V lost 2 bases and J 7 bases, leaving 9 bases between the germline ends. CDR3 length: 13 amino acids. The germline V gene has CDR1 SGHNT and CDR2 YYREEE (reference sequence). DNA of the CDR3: TGTGCCAGCAGCTTAAACAGTGGTGAAAAACTGTTTTTT. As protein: CASSLNSGEKLFF.

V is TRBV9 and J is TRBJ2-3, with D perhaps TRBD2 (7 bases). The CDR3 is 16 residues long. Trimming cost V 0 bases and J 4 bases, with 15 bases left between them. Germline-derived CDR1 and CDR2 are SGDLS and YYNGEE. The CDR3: CASSVALGGRADTQYF. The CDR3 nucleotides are TGTGCCAGCAGCGTAGCCCTGGGGGGGCGGGCAGATACGCAGTATTTT.

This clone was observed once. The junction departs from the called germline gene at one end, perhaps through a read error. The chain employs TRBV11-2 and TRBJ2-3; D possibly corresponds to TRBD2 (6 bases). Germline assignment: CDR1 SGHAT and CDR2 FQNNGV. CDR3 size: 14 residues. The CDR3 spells CASSLVGSRDTQYF. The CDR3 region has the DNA TGTGCCAGCAGCTTAGTCGGGAGCAGAGATACGCAGTATTTT. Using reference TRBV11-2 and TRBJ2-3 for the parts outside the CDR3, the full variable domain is EAGVAQSPRYKIIEKRQSVAFWCNPISGHATLYWYQQILGQGPKLLIQFQNNGVVDDSQLPKDRFSAERLKGVDSTLKIQPAKLEDSAVYLCASSLVGSRDTQYFGPGTRLTVL.

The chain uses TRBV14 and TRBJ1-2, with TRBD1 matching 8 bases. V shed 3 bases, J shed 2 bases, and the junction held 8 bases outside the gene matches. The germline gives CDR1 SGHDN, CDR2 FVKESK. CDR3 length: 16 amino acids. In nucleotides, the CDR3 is TGTGCCAGCAGCCACATTCAAGGGACAGGCAACTATGGCTACACCTTC. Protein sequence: CASSHIQGTGNYGYTF.

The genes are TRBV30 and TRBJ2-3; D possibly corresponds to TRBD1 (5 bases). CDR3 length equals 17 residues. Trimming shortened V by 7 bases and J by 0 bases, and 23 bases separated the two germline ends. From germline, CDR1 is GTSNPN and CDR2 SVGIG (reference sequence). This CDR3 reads CASSGALGLTSTDTQYF. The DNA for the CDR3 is TGTGCCTCATCGGGTGCGCTGGGGCTAACTAGCACAGATACGCAGTATTTT.

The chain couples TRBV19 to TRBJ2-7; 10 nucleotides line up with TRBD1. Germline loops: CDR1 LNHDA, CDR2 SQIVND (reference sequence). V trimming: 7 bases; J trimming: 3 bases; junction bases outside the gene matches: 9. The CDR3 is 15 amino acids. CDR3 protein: CASTLGQGDVYEQYF. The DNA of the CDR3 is TGTGCCAGTACCCTAGGACAGGGGGATGTCTACGAGCAGTACTTC.

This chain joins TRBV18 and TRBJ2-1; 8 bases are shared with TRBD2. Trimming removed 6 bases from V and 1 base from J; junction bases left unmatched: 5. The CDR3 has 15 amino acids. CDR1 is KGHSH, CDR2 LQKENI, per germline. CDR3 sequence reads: CASSPTSGSYNEQFF. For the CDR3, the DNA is TGTGCCAGCTCTCCTACTAGCGGTTCCTACAATGAGCAGTTCTTC. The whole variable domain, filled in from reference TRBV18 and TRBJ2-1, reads NAGVMQNPRHLVRRRGQEARLRCSPMKGHSHVYWYRQLPEEGLKFMVYLQKENIIDESGMPKERFSAEFPKEGPSILRIQQVVRGDSAAYFCASSPTSGSYNEQFFGPGTRLTVL.

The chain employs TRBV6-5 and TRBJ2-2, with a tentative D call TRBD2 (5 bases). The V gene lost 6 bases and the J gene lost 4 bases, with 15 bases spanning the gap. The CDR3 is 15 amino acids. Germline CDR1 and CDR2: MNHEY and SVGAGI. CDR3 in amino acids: CASSSLGGLTGELFF. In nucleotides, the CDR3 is TGTGCCAGCAGCTCCCTCGGCGGACTCACCGGGGAGCTGTTTTTT.

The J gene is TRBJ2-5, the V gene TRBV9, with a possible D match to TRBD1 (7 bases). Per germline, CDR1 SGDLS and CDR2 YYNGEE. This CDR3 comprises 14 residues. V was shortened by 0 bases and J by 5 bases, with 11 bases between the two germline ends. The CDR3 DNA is TGTGCCAGCAGCGTAGCCAGGGGGGATGAGACCCAGTACTTC. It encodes CASSVARGDETQYF.

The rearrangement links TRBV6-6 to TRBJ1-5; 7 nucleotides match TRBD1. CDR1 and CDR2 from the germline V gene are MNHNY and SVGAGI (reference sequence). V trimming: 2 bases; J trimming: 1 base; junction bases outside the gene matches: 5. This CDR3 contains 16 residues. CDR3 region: CASSYGGGGSNQPQHF. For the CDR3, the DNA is TGTGCCAGCAGTTACGGAGGGGGCGGGAGCAATCAGCCCCAGCATTTT.

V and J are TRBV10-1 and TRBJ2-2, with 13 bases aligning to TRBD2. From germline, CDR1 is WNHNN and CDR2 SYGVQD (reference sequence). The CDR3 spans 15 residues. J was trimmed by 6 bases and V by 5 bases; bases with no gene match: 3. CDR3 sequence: CASSSGLAGAGELFF. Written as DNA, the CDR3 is TGCGCCAGCAGTTCCGGACTAGCGGGAGCCGGGGAGCTGTTTTTT.